The 3 T cell receptor beta chains listed next were all sequenced from one sample in a study of human T cells and chemical hapten exposure. TCRdb independently ran MiXCR on the RACE reads; one entry per CDR3 protein. The table records approximately 350,000 distinct CDR3 sequences, 6% to 8.5% of them present only once. Time point specified: patch test 1, 2 weeks after DPC sensitization. This sample's treatment: therapeutic diphenylcyclopropenone sensitization with weekly scalp DPC. The sample consisted of whole blood, taken in connection with sensitization to the hapten diphenylcyclopropenone (DPC). These receptors were taken from a woman younger than 35 with alopecia areata. Some clones in this sample may be carry-over from other donors' samples.

This clonotype occurred many times. The chain employs TRBV6-2 or TRBV6-3 and TRBJ2-3; D is uncertain. Trimming stripped 6 bases from V and 7 bases from J, with 14 bases between. The CDR3 loop spans 13 amino acids. Germline V gene data show CDR1 as MNHEY and CDR2 as SVGEGT. In nucleotides, the CDR3 is TGTGCCAGCAGCCCCGTCCCAGACCATACGCAGTATTTT. This sequence encodes CASSPVPDHTQYF.

This clonotype has at least ten counts. The chain links TRBV10-3 to TRBJ1-6, with a possible D match to TRBD1 (6 bases). This CDR3 contains 17 residues. V lost 0 bases and J lost 3, with 12 bases in between. CDR1 is ENHRY, CDR2 SYGVKD, per germline. CDR3 sequence reads: CAISESGRGGYNSPLHF. CDR3 nucleotide sequence: TGTGCCATCAGTGAGTCGGGCAGGGGAGGCTATAATTCACCCCTCCACTTT.

This clonotype was seen ten or more times. The CDR3 loop reads CASSFSLLSMRNTEAFF. CDR3 DNA: TGTGCCAGCAGTTTTTCATTGTTGTCAATGAGGAACACTGAAGCTTTCTTT. V gene TRBV6-2 or TRBV6-3 combines with J gene TRBJ1-1, with D uncertain. CDR3 length: 17 residues. V lost 4 bases, J lost 1 base, and 19 bases lay in between. Per germline, CDR1 MNHEY and CDR2 SVGEGT.